This TCR beta chain was observed in a study of blood T cell repertoires in COVID-19. Study context: T cells, B-cell-depleted T cells, or PBMCs supplied cDNA or gDNA.

The CDR3 sequence is 14 residues long. CDR1 SGHRS and CDR2 YFSETQ come from the germline V gene. V was clipped by 0 bases and J by 4 bases, with 10 bases between them. Repertoires were generated with immunoSEQ multiplex PCR, while TCRdb's copy carries only in-frame clones and drops some. The sample yields roughly 160,000 clones, roughly 84% seen once. The sequenced material came from peripheral blood. V and J are TRBV5-1 and TRBJ1-1; D ambiguous. The clonotype comes from an elderly woman with active or convalescent COVID-19. This CDR3 is CASSLDRASTEAFF. As DNA, the CDR3 is TGCGCCAGCAGCTTGGACCGAGCAAGCACTGAAGCTTTCTTT.